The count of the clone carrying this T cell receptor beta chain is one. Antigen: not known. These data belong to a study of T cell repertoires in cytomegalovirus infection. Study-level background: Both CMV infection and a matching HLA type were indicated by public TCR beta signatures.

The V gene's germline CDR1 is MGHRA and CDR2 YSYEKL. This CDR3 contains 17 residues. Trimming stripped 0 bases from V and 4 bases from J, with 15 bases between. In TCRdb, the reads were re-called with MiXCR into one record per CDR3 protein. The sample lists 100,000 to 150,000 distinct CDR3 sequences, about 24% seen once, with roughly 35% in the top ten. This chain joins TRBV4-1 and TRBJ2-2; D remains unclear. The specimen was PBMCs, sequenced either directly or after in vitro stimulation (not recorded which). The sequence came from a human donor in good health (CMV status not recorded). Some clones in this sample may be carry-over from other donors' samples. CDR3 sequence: CASSQDPPPVSTGELFF. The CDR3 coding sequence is TGCGCCAGCAGCCAAGATCCTCCTCCCGTAAGCACCGGGGAGCTGTTTTTT.